This T cell receptor beta chain was sequenced in a study of shared clonotypes between healthy human individuals. As for the study in general: Each donor contributed plates that comprised three CD4 naive, three CD4 memory, two CD8 naive and one CD8 memory.

Deep-level assay runs were performed. In the original analysis: Junction-only sequences without quality scores were provided by ImmunoSEQ, so filtering was different. Assay used: immunoSEQ multiplex PCR; TCRdb lists only in-frame clones, some missing. That table is the source of V, J and clone size, and D and trimming were worked out from the DNA. Among about 2.2 million clones listed, just under 95% were seen once. Naive CD8 cells were CD45RO-negative, positively selected for CCR7, excluding terminally differentiated effector memory CD45RA+ cells. Overall study findings and caveats: Rarefaction showed that sequencing of sorted subsets was incomplete (despite large depth).

This CDR3 spans 17 amino acids. Of note for this clone: Its antigen remains unknown.

The sequencing input was naive CD8+ T cells from PBMCs. This chain joins TRBV7-5 and TRBJ2-1. TRBV7-5 is a documented pseudogene. This sequence was found in a young man in good health. Some clones in this sample may be carry-over from other donors' samples. As DNA, the CDR3 is TGTGTCAGAAGCTTAGCGCGATTGGGACCAATATACAATGAGCAGTTCTTC. Its protein is CVRSLARLGPIYNEQFF.